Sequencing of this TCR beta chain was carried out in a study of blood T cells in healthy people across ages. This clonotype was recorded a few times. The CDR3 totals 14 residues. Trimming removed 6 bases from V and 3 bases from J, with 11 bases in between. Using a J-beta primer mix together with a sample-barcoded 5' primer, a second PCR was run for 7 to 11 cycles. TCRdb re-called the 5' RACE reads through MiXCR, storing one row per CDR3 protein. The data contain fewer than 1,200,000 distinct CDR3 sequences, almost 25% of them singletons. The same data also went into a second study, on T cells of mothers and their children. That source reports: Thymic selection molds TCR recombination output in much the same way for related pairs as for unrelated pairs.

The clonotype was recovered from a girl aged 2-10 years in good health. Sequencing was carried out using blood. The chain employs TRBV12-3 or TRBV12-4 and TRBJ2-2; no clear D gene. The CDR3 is CASSPDQYTGELFF. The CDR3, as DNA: TGTGCCAGCAGCCCCGACCAGTACACCGGGGAGCTGTTTTTT.